One sample yielded the 19 T cell receptor beta chains listed below, sequenced in a study of blood T cell repertoires in COVID-19. This table comes from immunoSEQ multiplex PCR, and its TCRdb copy is limited to in-frame clones, with some not included. The data hold over 90,000 clones, with roughly 89% observed a single time. The sequenced material came from peripheral blood. The source of these receptors is a woman aged 50 to 60 with COVID-19, enrolled during active disease.

V gene TRBV14 combines with J gene TRBJ1-2; no reliable D call. CDR3 length: 16 amino acids. From germline, CDR1 is SGHDN and CDR2 FVKESK. The V end was cut by 4 bases, the J end by 4 bases, with 19 bases between. The CDR3 loop reads CASSRLPGQFSYGYTF. The CDR3 nucleotides are TGTGCCAGCAGCCGTTTACCGGGTCAATTTAGCTATGGCTACACCTTC.

The chain combines TRBV12-5 with TRBJ1-5, with no clear D. Germline V gives CDR1 LGHNT, CDR2 FRNRAP. The V and J ends lost 3 bases and 7 bases respectively, with 10 bases between them. The CDR3 extends over 13 amino acids. CDR3 in amino acids: CASGFKNNQPQHF. CDR3 nucleotide sequence: TGTGCTAGTGGTTTTAAGAACAACCAGCCCCAGCATTTT.

The chain uses TRBV30 and TRBJ1-2; 12 positions agree with TRBD1. The CDR3 is 13 amino acids. Germline CDR1 is GTSNPN and CDR2 is SVGIG (reference sequence). Trimming removed 5 bases from V and 7 bases from J; junction bases left unmatched: 5. DNA of the CDR3: TGTGCCTGGGCCCCGGGACAGGGGGCTGGCTACACCTTC. This gives the protein CAWAPGQGAGYTF.

This chain connects TRBV5-4 to TRBJ2-1; D possibly corresponds to TRBD1 (6 bases). The CDR3 runs 13 residues. The V gene's germline CDR1 is SGHNT and CDR2 YYREEE (reference sequence). Trimming cost V 2 bases and J 6 bases, with 9 bases left between them. The CDR3 nucleotides are TGTGCCAGCAGCTTCCAGGGGCGCAATGAGCAGTTCTTC. This encodes CASSFQGRNEQFF.

The chain joins TRBV7-9 to TRBJ1-3; no reliable D call. V was trimmed by 4 bases and J by 9 bases, leaving 25 bases between them. From germline, CDR1 is SEHNR and CDR2 FQNEAQ (reference sequence). This CDR3 contains 17 residues. CDR3 in DNA: TGTGCCAGCAGCTCCCAACCCCCGGGGATCTCTTTGGGCACCATATATTTT. This sequence encodes CASSSQPPGISLGTIYF.

This chain joins TRBV27 and TRBJ1-2, with D uncertain. The CDR3 has 17 amino acids. The germline V gene has CDR1 MNHEY and CDR2 SMNVEV (reference sequence). The V and J ends lost 6 bases and 2 bases respectively, with 22 bases between them. The CDR3 region is CASSILHTDTWNYGYTF. The CDR3 DNA reads TGTGCCAGCAGCATACTCCATACCGACACATGGAACTATGGCTACACCTTC.

The V and J genes are TRBV28 and TRBJ2-3; TRBD1 might be the D (5 bases). The CDR3 is made up of 12 amino acids. Germline assignment: CDR1 MDHEN and CDR2 SYDVKM. Between the trimmed V and J ends, which lost 7 bases and 8 bases, there was a span of 13 bases. CDR3 bases: TGTGCCAGCACCTGGGGAAGGGGTACGCAGTATTTT. It is translated as CASTWGRGTQYF.

The chain joins TRBV6-5 to TRBJ1-1; D not resolved. Germline-derived CDR1 and CDR2 are MNHEY and SVGAGI. The CDR3 contains 13 residues. Trimming removed 7 bases from V and 0 bases from J, with 9 bases in between. The CDR3 DNA follows: TGTGCCAGCACCCCGAGGTTGAACACTGAAGCTTTCTTT. It codes for CASTPRLNTEAFF.

The chain recombines TRBV6-2 or TRBV6-3 with TRBJ1-5, with 10 bases fitting TRBD1. V lost 5 bases to trimming and J lost 3 bases; unmatched junction nucleotides: 10. From germline, CDR1 is MNHEY and CDR2 SVGEGT. The CDR3 extends over 17 amino acids. CDR3 protein: CASSLLPGQGNNQPQHF. CDR3 nucleotides: TGTGCCAGCAGTCTACTCCCGGGACAGGGGAACAATCAGCCCCAGCATTTT.

The V gene is TRBV21-1, the J gene TRBJ1-5. TRBV21-1 is recorded as a pseudogene. This CDR3 has 16 residues. The CDR3 coding sequence is TGTGCCAGCAAGGGACTTCTGCCGGGATCCAATCAGCCCCAGCATTTT. Protein sequence: CASKGLLPGSNQPQHF.

This sequence joins TRBV18 and TRBJ2-6; D remains unclear. The CDR3 runs 13 residues. Germline loops: CDR1 KGHSH, CDR2 LQKENI. V lost 3 bases and J lost 3, with 3 bases in between. CDR3 in DNA: TGTGCCAGCTCACCCCTTGGGGCCAACGTCCTGACTTTC. It specifies CASSPLGANVLTF. Full variable domain (outside the CDR3, taken from reference TRBV18 and TRBJ2-6): NAGVMQNPRHLVRRRGQEARLRCSPMKGHSHVYWYRQLPEEGLKFMVYLQKENIIDESGMPKERFSAEFPKEGPSILRIQQVVRGDSAAYFCASSPLGANVLTFGAGSRLTVL.

This clone was counted once. J is TRBJ1-5 and V is TRBV19; D gene ambiguous. Germline V gene sequence: CDR1 LNHDA, CDR2 SQIVND (reference sequence). The CDR3 loop spans 14 amino acids. Trimming removed 2 bases at V and 6 bases at J, with 11 bases between. CDR3 in amino acids: CASSISAGLQPQHF. The CDR3 region has the DNA TGTGCCAGTAGTATATCTGCGGGCCTTCAGCCCCAGCATTTT.

The rearrangement joins TRBV7-2 to TRBJ2-3; TRBD1 might be the D (5 bases). This CDR3 contains 19 residues. Germline CDR1 and CDR2: SGHTA and FQGNSA. Trimming shortened V by 5 bases and J by 2 bases, and 26 bases separated the two germline ends. CDR3 amino acids: CASSLGPRGHRVDTDTQYF. As DNA, the CDR3 is TGTGCCAGCAGCCTAGGGCCCCGAGGACACCGCGTGGACACAGATACGCAGTATTTT.

The J gene is TRBJ1-1, the V gene TRBV27; tentative D call: TRBD1 (6 bases). CDR1 MNHEY and CDR2 SMNVEV come from the germline V gene (reference sequence). The CDR3 extends over 15 amino acids. V dropped 7 bases and J dropped 3 bases, with 18 bases sitting between them. CDR3 amino acids: CASKVTLGAYTEAFF. In DNA, the CDR3 is TGTGCCAGCAAGGTGACTTTGGGGGCCTACACTGAAGCTTTCTTT.

The rearrangement links TRBV28 to TRBJ2-1; tentatively, D is TRBD2 (5 bases). V lost 8 bases and J lost 5, with 13 bases in between. Germline loops: CDR1 MDHEN, CDR2 SYDVKM. CDR3 length: 13 residues. The CDR3 loop reads CASQTVGDNEQFF. CDR3 coding DNA: TGTGCCAGCCAGACCGTCGGGGACAATGAGCAGTTCTTC.

The chain joins TRBV2 to TRBJ1-1, with D tentatively TRBD1 (5 bases). The V gene lost 6 bases and the J gene lost 7 bases, with 21 bases spanning the gap. Germline V CDR1 and CDR2: SNHLY, FYNNEI. This CDR3 comprises 15 residues. The CDR3 loop reads CASSSPRTPLSEAFF. CDR3 in DNA: TGTGCCAGCAGCTCACCTAGGACACCCCTGAGTGAAGCTTTCTTT.

The gene calls are TRBV30 and TRBJ1-2; 7 nucleotides align to TRBD1. Germline V gene data show CDR1 as GTSNPN and CDR2 as SVGIG (reference sequence). Trimming took 3 bases from V and 6 from J; bases not matched to a gene: 7. CDR3 size: 13 residues. CDR3 DNA: TGTGCCTGGAGCGCGAACAGGGGTCATGGCTACACCTTC. Its translation: CAWSANRGHGYTF.

The rearrangement links TRBV24-1 to TRBJ2-2; no clear D gene. The length of the CDR3 is 14 residues. Germline lookup yields CDR1 KGHDR and CDR2 SFDVKD. V was clipped by 5 bases and J by 6 bases, with 12 bases between them. The CDR3 reads CATSGAGNPGELFF. CDR3 nucleotides: TGTGCCACCAGTGGGGCAGGAAACCCCGGGGAGCTGTTTTTT.

V gene TRBV30 combines with J gene TRBJ1-5, with TRBD1 matching 8 bases. This CDR3 has 14 residues. V was pared by 1 base and J by 7 bases, with 6 bases of the junction left unmatched. Looked up from germline, CDR1 is GTSNPN and CDR2 is SVGIG (reference sequence). In nucleotides, the CDR3 is TGTGCCTGGAGTGAGACAGGGGCTTTACAGCCCCAGCATTTT. Translating gives CAWSETGALQPQHF. Drawing the rest from reference TRBV30 and TRBJ1-5, the complete variable domain is SQTIHQWPATLVQPVGSPLSLECTVEGTSNPNLYWYRQAAGRGLQLLFYSVGIGQISSEVPQNLSASRPQDRQFILSSKKLLLSDSGFYLCAWSETGALQPQHFGDGTRLSIL.